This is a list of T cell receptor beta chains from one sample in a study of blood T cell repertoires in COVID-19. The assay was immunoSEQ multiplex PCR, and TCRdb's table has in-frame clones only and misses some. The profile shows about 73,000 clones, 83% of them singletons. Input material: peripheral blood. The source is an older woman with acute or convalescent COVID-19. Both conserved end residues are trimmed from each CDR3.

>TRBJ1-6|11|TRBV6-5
ASRAQQGGTLH
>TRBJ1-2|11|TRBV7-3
ASSFVGGDGYT
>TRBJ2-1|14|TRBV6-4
ASSDYGLAGGAEQF
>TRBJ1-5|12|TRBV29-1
SVGIDRAGQPQH
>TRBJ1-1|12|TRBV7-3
ASSPRQGASEAF
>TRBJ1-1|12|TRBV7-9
ASSLARVNTEAF
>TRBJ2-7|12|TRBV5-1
ASQRDSSSYEQY
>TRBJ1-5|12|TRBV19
ASTQGAGNQPQH
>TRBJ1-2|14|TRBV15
ATSRDLAGSREGYT
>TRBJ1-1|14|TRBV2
ASTGRDSPMNTEAF
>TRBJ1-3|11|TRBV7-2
ASSLTGVNTIY
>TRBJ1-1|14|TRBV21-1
ASSKAVRGLVTEAF
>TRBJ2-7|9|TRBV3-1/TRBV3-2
ASSQHREQY
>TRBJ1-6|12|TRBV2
ASRSGTEDSPLH
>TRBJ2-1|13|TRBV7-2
ASSVTGGPGVEQF
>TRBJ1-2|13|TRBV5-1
ASSGGTDLIYGYT
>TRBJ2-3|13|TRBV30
AWSAGQGNTDTQY
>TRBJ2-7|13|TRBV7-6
ASSLGGQGSYEQY
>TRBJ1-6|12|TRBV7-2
ASSRTATDSPLH
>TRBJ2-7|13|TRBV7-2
ASSLDTGRTYEQY
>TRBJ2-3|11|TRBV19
ASSSYDADTQY
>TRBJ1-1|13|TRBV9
ASSVDSSTNTEAF
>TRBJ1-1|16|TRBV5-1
ASSREGGQGGIGTEAF
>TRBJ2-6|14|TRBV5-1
ASTPQGRSGANVLT
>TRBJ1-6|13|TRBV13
ASSLAGSDNSPLH
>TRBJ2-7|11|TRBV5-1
ASSHGQGYEQY
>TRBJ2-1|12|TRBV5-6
ASSFLGQGSEQF
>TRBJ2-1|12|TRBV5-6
ASSLGRVRNTQF
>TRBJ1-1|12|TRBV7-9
ASSLSGRDTEAF
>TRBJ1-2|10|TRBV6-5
ASSILGGGYT
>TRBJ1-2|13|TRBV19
ASSLRQTINYGYT
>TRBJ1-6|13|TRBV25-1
ASSDRGGDNSPLH
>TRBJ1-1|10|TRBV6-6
ASAGIPPEAF
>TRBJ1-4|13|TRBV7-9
ASSPSGGGNEKLF
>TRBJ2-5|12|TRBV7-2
ASSLGGQQETQY
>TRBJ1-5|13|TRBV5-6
ASSNGGGAGQPQH
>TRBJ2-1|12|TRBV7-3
ASSLGGINNEQF
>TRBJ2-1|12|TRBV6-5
ASLLAGGHNEQF
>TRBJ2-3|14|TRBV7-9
ASSSGTGFGTDTQY
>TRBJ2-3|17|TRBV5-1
ASSLEGLAGYASTDTQY
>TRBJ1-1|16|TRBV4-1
ASSQDPRGLVMNTEAF
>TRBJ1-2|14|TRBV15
ATSRGGSTGWTGYT
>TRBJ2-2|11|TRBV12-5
ASGAMNTGELF
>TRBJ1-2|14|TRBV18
ASSPFEQEFNYGYT
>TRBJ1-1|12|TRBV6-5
ASRRTGGGTEAF
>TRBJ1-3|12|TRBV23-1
ASSPPPLDYTIY
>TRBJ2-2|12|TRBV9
ASSVAWNTGELF
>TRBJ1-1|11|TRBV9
ASSRGEYTEAF
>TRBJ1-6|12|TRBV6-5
ASSYSGENSPLH